The 29 T cell receptor beta chains below were found in one sample sequenced in a study of blood T cells in healthy people across ages. The use of a sample-barcoded 5' primer and a J-beta primer mix characterized a second PCR of about 7 to 12 cycles. One entry per CDR3 protein, called by TCRdb with MiXCR from the 5' RACE reads. The sample comprises 1.5 million to 2 million distinct CDR3 sequences, about two fifths of which are singletons, and roughly 24% rests with the top ten. The sequencing input was blood. These receptors were obtained from a human donor in good health.

CDR3 DNA sequence: TGTGCCAGCGAGGGACTAGCGGGGATCGGGAGTGCAGATACGCAGTATTTT. It translates to CASEGLAGIGSADTQYF. This chain joins TRBV7-9 and TRBJ2-3, with 13 nucleotides matching TRBD2. The CDR3 has 17 amino acids. Germline V gene lookup returns CDR1 SEHNR and CDR2 FQNEAQ (reference sequence). V shed 8 bases and J 4 bases; nucleotides not matched to a gene: 12. The variable domain in full, completed from reference TRBV7-9 and TRBJ2-3, reads DTGVSQNPRHKITKRGQNVTFRCDPISEHNRLYWYRQTLGQGPEFLTYFQNEAQLEKSRLLSDRFSAERPKGSFSTLEIQRTEQGDSAMYLCASEGLAGIGSADTQYFGPGTRLTVL.

V usage is TRBV6-5 and J usage is TRBJ1-2, with a weak D call TRBD1 (5 bases). The germline V gene encodes CDR1 MNHEY and CDR2 SVGAGI. The CDR3 extends over 14 amino acids. Trimming cost V 0 bases and J 7 bases, with 12 bases left between them. CDR3 sequence: CASSYSSGEGGYTF. CDR3 bases: TGTGCCAGCAGTTACTCGTCGGGGGAGGGTGGCTACACCTTC.

The V call is TRBV11-2, the J call TRBJ2-1; TRBD2 might be the D (5 bases). CDR1 and CDR2 (germline): SGHAT, FQNNGV. CDR3 length: 15 amino acids. V was clipped by 5 bases and J by 3 bases, with 14 bases between them. CDR3 in amino acids: CASSRSRDFYNEQFF. The DNA of the CDR3 is TGTGCCAGCAGCCGCAGCCGGGATTTCTACAATGAGCAGTTCTTC.

The chain carries TRBV14 and TRBJ2-7; 7 bases align to TRBD2. The CDR3 contains 14 residues. Germline values: CDR1 SGHDN, CDR2 FVKESK. Germline trimming cut 0 bases from V and 3 bases from J; bases unmatched to any gene: 2. CDR3 sequence (DNA): TGTGCCAGCAGCCAAGACGGGGGGATCTACGAGCAGTACTTC. Its translation: CASSQDGGIYEQYF.

As concerns this clonotype: One end of the junction is discordant with germline, which a read error may explain. This chain joins TRBV12-3 or TRBV12-4 and TRBJ1-2, with unresolved D. This CDR3 is built from 12 residues. Here the CDR3 reads CASSFRYYDYTF. CDR3 nucleotides: TGTGCCAGTAGTTTCAGGTACTATGACTACACCTTC.

Comment on this clonotype: Possible read error: a much larger clone is one base away. V and J are TRBV7-2 and TRBJ2-3, with D perhaps assigned TRBD1 or TRBD2 (5 bases each). Germline V gene sequence: CDR1 SGHTA, CDR2 FQGNSA. The CDR3 is 14 amino acids. Trimming cost V 5 bases and J 4 bases, with 13 bases left between them. Here the CDR3 DNA reads TGTGCCAGCAGCCCAAAGGGACGATCAGATACGCAGTATTTT. It is translated as CASSPKGRSDTQYF.

In this sample, this clonotype turned up a few times. The V and J genes are TRBV12-3 or TRBV12-4 and TRBJ2-3; D gene unclear. V was cut by 3 bases and J by 4 bases, with 11 bases left in between. This CDR3 region has 14 residues. The DNA of the CDR3 is TGTGCCAGCAGTTTCTCCTACTTTGCAGATACGCAGTATTTT. Protein product: CASSFSYFADTQYF.

The chain couples TRBV5-1 to TRBJ2-7, with 10 bases that match TRBD2. J gave up 4 bases and V 0 bases, and 4 bases lay outside the gene matches. Germline V gene sequence: CDR1 SGHRS, CDR2 YFSETQ. The CDR3 extends over 15 amino acids. CDR3 in DNA: TGCGCCAGCAGCTTGGGGACTAGCGGTATGTACGAGCAGTACTTC. Residues: CASSLGTSGMYEQYF. The full variable domain, completed using reference TRBV5-1 and TRBJ2-7, is KAGVTQTPRYLIKTRGQQVTLSCSPISGHRSVSWYQQTPGQGLQFLFEYFSETQRNKGNFPGRFSGRQFSNSRSEMNVSTLELGDSALYLCASSLGTSGMYEQYFGPGTRLTVT.

The chain uses TRBV12-3 or TRBV12-4 and TRBJ2-2; 12 bases are shared with TRBD2. Unmatched junction bases numbered 9, after V lost 6 bases and J lost 7 bases. The length of the CDR3 is 16 residues. CDR3 DNA sequence: TGTGCCAGCAGCCCACTAGCGGGGGGACCTAACGGGGAGCTGTTTTTT. It specifies CASSPLAGGPNGELFF.

Here the CDR3 DNA reads TGTGCCAGCAGCCAAGGGGCGGTTGAAGCTTTCTTT. Translated: CASSQGAVEAFF. The chain has TRBV4-2 and TRBJ1-1; the D is unclear. CDR3 length: 12 amino acids. V was clipped by 1 base and J by 7 bases, with 7 bases between them. Germline assignment: CDR1 LGHNA and CDR2 YNFKEQ.

This rearrangement joins TRBV6-4 to TRBJ2-1, with 11 bases lining up with TRBD2. This CDR3 region has 18 residues. Germline assignment: CDR1 MRHNA and CDR2 SNTAGT. The junction had 8 bases not matched to a gene; V was cut back by 4 bases and J by 0 bases. The CDR3 bases are TGTGCCAGCAGTGTCCTAGCGGGGGGCACAAGCTCCTACAATGAGCAGTTCTTC. Protein: CASSVLAGGTSSYNEQFF.

The chain carries TRBV27 and TRBJ1-4; TRBD1 might be the D (5 bases). This CDR3 is built from 13 residues. CDR1 MNHEY and CDR2 SMNVEV come from the germline V gene (reference sequence). The V gene lost 5 bases and the J gene lost 6 bases, with 10 bases spanning the gap. For the CDR3, the DNA is TGTGCCAGCAGTCGAAAGGGGTATGAAAAACTGTTTTTT. It encodes CASSRKGYEKLFF.

This clonotype occurred a few times. The junction does not match germline at one end; this may be a read error. J is TRBJ2-5 and V is TRBV7-7; the D is unclear. Germline V gene sequence: CDR1 SSHAT, CDR2 FNYEAQ (reference sequence). CDR3 size: 14 residues. The CDR3 bases are TGTGCTAGCAGCTCATTGGGAAGCCAAGAGACCCAGTACTTC. Translating gives CASSSLGSQETQYF.

The table lists this clonotype with many counts. The chain employs TRBV7-3 and TRBJ2-5; TRBD2 matches 7 bases. Germline V gene lookup returns CDR1 SGHTA and CDR2 FQGTGA. V lost 1 base and J lost 5; bases outside the gene matches: 7. This CDR3 is 15 amino acids long. The DNA for the CDR3 is TGTGCCAGCAGCTTAATCCCGGGGGGAACGGAGACCCAGTACTTC. Translated, it gives CASSLIPGGTETQYF.

The sample holds a few counts of this clonotype. The CDR3 spells CASSNTGLANEKLFF. The CDR3 DNA reads TGTGCCAGCAGCAATACGGGACTGGCTAATGAAAAACTGTTTTTT. The rearrangement joins TRBV7-9 to TRBJ1-4; D is perhaps TRBD1 (5 bases). Germline assignment: CDR1 SEHNR and CDR2 FQNEAQ (reference sequence). V lost 5 bases to trimming and J lost 3 bases, with 13 bases between them. The CDR3 extends over 15 amino acids.

The gene calls are TRBV7-6 and TRBJ2-3; TRBD2 matches 7 bases. This CDR3 region has 19 residues. Germline CDR1 reads SGHVS; CDR2 reads FNYEAQ. The V and J ends lost 1 base and 0 bases, in that order; junction bases with no gene match: 13. The CDR3 coding sequence is TGTGCCAGCAGCTTAGTGGCCAGCGGGGAACAAACTAGCACAGATACGCAGTATTTT. Translation gives CASSLVASGEQTSTDTQYF.

The rearrangement joins TRBV11-1 to TRBJ2-7, with TRBD1 identical over 9 bases. Germline CDR1 SGHAT, CDR2 FQDESV (reference sequence). The CDR3 is made up of 15 amino acids. V trimming: 5 bases; J trimming: 6 bases; junction bases outside the gene matches: 11. CDR3 in amino acids: CASSVFGTGKFEQYF. The CDR3 coding sequence is TGTGCCAGCAGCGTATTCGGGACAGGGAAGTTCGAGCAGTACTTC. Variable domain in full (rest from reference TRBV11-1 and TRBJ2-7): EAEVAQSPRYKITEKSQAVAFWCDPISGHATLYWYRQILGQGPELLVQFQDESVVDDSQLPKDRFSAERLKGVDSTLKIQPAELGDSAMYLCASSVFGTGKFEQYFGPGTRLTVT.

This clonotype occurred many times. This chain joins TRBV6-2 or TRBV6-3 and TRBJ2-1; maybe TRBD1 (5 bases). Per germline, CDR1 MNHEY and CDR2 SVGEGT. This CDR3 is 14 amino acids long. V shed 5 bases and J shed 6 bases, with 14 bases lying between them. As DNA, the CDR3 is TGTGCCAGCAGTCAAGACAGCGCGGCCAATGAGCAGTTCTTC. Translation gives CASSQDSAANEQFF.

V and J are TRBV24-1 and TRBJ2-2; D is unresolved. The germline CDR1 and CDR2 sequences are KGHDR and SFDVKD. The length of the CDR3 is 12 residues. The V and J ends lost 6 bases and 5 bases respectively, with 6 bases between them. In DNA, the CDR3 is TGTGCCACCAGTCAAGGGACCGGGGAGCTGTTTTTT. It specifies CATSQGTGELFF.

The chain recombines TRBV10-3 with TRBJ1-2; possible D gene TRBD1, 5 bases. The CDR3 is 15 amino acids. Germline lookup yields CDR1 ENHRY and CDR2 SYGVKD. The germline V and J ends were trimmed by 7 bases and 1 base, with 16 bases remaining between them. The CDR3 bases are TGTGCCATCACCCCATCGGGACTCCTTAACTATGGCTACACCTTC. This translates into CAITPSGLLNYGYTF.

This clonotype has just one count. This could be a read error, since a much larger clone is one nucleotide away. The chain carries TRBV12-3 or TRBV12-4 and TRBJ1-1; TRBD1 might be the D (5 bases). The CDR3 totals 13 residues. Trimming took off 6 bases at V and 1 base at J, with 9 bases between the two ends. The CDR3 region is CASRRTPNTEAFF. The CDR3 DNA is TGTGCCAGCAGACGGACACCGAACACTGAAGCTTTCTTT.

The chain links TRBV5-1 to TRBJ2-7, with 8 bases lining up with TRBD1. The CDR3 is 15 amino acids. Germline CDR1 is SGHRS and CDR2 is YFSETQ. Trimming at V came to 5 bases and at J to 0 bases, leaving 7 bases not matched to a gene. The CDR3 spells CASRANTGGSYEQYF. In DNA, the CDR3 is TGCGCCAGCAGAGCTAATACAGGGGGCTCCTACGAGCAGTACTTC.

This clonotype was counted once. The chain combines TRBV20-1 with TRBJ2-7, with 8 bases aligning to TRBD2. The better agreement between TRBJ2-5 and the DNA end casts doubt on the J call. Germline CDR1 reads DFQATT; CDR2 reads SNEGSKA (reference sequence). This CDR3 has 16 residues. In nucleotides, the CDR3 is TGCAGTCCACTTCTCCGAAACGGGGGGGACGGAGAGACCCAGTACTTC. This translates into CSPLLRNGGDGETQYF.

This clonotype has more than one count but fewer than ten. The V call is TRBV7-6, the J call TRBJ2-1; 11 positions agree with TRBD2. The length of the CDR3 is 17 residues. The junction had 3 bases not matched to a gene; V was cut back by 1 base and J by 1 base. Germline CDR1 reads SGHVS; CDR2 reads FNYEAQ. CDR3 DNA: TGTGCCAGCAGCTTAGTTCCTAGCGGGGGGTCCTACAATGAGCAGTTCTTC. Translated, it gives CASSLVPSGGSYNEQFF.

The chain couples TRBV29-1 to TRBJ2-7; perhaps D is TRBD1 or TRBD2 (5 bases each). CDR3 size: 14 residues. Germline CDR1 is SQVTM and CDR2 is ANQGSEA. Deletions cut 6 bases from V and 5 bases from J, with 20 bases between. For the CDR3, the DNA is TGCAGCGTCGGCACTCCGGACCGGGGCCACGAGCAGTACTTC. Translating gives CSVGTPDRGHEQYF.

This clonotype was found a few times. CDR3 nucleotides: TGTGCCAGCAGCACCTATAGACAGGGGGTCCAAGAGACCCAGTACTTC. Encoded protein: CASSTYRQGVQETQYF. V is TRBV11-2 and J is TRBJ2-5, with 9 bases that match TRBD1. The germline V gene has CDR1 SGHAT and CDR2 FQNNGV. The J segment lost 1 base and the V segment lost 5 bases, leaving 8 bases of the junction unmatched. This CDR3 has 16 amino acids.

This clonotype has only a few counts. The chain uses TRBV29-1 and TRBJ2-3; 11 positions match TRBD1. This CDR3 is built from 14 residues. The germline gives CDR1 SQVTM, CDR2 ANQGSEA. J was trimmed by 5 bases and V by 7 bases; bases with no gene match: 8. The CDR3 DNA follows: TGCAGCGCAGGACGGGACAGGGGGGTAGATACGCAGTATTTT. As protein: CSAGRDRGVDTQYF.

Only a few counts were recorded for this clonotype. The genes are TRBV12-3 or TRBV12-4 and TRBJ2-1; 10 bases match TRBD2. Germline trimming cut 8 bases from V and 8 bases from J; bases unmatched to any gene: 3. The CDR3 loop spans 12 amino acids. The chain's CDR3 is CASYGLADEQFF. In DNA form, the CDR3 reads TGTGCCAGCTATGGACTAGCGGATGAGCAGTTCTTC.

In nucleotides, the CDR3 is TGTGCCAGCAGCACTACAGAGTACCAAGAGACCCAGTACTTC. Translating gives CASSTTEYQETQYF. V is TRBV13 and J is TRBJ2-5; D remains unclear. V was shortened by 5 bases and J by 0 bases, with 10 bases between the two germline ends. The CDR3 has 14 amino acids. Germline V gene lookup returns CDR1 PRHDT and CDR2 FYEKMQ (reference sequence).